Sequencing of this T cell receptor beta chain was carried out in a study of vaccination and CD4 T cells after COVID-19. Study-wide context: Stimulation of the cells used overlapping spike peptide pools from SARS-CoV-2 and from the common cold coronaviruses HCoV-NL63, HCoV-OC43 and HCoV-229E.

Oncomine TCR Beta short-read sequencing was applied to DNA from cultured CD4+ T cells. One entry per CDR3 protein, called by TCRdb with MiXCR from the PCR reads. The table has around 4,600 distinct CDR3 sequences, approximately 29% seen once; the top ten hold 30% to 35%. The treatment denotes: approximately nine-day PBMC culture with coronavirus spike peptide pools or control peptides (ViraFEST assay). CDR3 length: 17 residues. A remark on this clonotype: Its cognate antigen is unknown.

The source material was CD4+ T cells from blood, cultured in vitro. The V and J genes are TRBV21-1 and TRBJ2-2; the table names TRBD1, a call not compared with the DNA. TRBV21-1 is noted as a pseudogene. The sequence was collected from a human donor who had recovered from COVID-19. CDR3 sequence: CASGNLTKSPDTGELFF. The CDR3 DNA reads as TGTGCCAGCGGAAACCTGACAAAGAGCCCGGACACCGGGGAGCTGTTTTTT.